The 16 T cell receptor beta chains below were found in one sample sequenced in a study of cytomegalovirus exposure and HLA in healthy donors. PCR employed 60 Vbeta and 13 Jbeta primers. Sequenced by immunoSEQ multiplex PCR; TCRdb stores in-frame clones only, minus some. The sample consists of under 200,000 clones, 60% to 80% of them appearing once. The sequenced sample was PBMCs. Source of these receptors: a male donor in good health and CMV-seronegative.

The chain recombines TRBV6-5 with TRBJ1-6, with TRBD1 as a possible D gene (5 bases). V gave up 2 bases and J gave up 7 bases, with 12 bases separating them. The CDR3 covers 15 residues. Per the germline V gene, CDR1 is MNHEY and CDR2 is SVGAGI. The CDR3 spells CASSYLQGRNSPLHF. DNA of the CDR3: TGTGCCAGCAGTTACCTCCAGGGTAGGAATTCACCCCTCCACTTT.

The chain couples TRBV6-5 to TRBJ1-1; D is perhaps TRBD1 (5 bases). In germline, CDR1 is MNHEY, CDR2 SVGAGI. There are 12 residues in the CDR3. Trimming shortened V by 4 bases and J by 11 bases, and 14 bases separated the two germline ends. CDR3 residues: CASSSSRHRAFF. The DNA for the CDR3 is TGTGCCAGCAGTTCCTCGAGACACAGGGCTTTCTTT.

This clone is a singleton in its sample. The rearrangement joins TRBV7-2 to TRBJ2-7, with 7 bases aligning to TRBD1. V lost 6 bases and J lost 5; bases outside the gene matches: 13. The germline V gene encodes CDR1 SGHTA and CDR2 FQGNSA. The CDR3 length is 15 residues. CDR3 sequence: CASSYGPGQDNEQYF. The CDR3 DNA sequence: TGTGCCAGCAGTTACGGACCAGGACAGGACAACGAGCAGTACTTC.

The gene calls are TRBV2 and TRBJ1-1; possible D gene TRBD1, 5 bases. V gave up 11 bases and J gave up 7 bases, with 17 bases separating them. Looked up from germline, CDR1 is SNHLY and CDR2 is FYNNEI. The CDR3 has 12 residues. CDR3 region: CAGAGQGREAFF. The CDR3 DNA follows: TGTGCCGGGGCCGGCCAGGGTCGTGAAGCTTTCTTT.

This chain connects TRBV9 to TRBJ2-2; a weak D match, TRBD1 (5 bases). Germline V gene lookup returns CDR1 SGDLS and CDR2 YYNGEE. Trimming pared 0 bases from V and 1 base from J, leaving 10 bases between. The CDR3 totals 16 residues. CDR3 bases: TGTGCCAGCAGCGTAGATGGACAACTGAACACCGGGGAGCTGTTTTTT. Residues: CASSVDGQLNTGELFF.

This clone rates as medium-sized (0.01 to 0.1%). CDR3 loop: CASSEEEGAPFTEAFF. In DNA form, the CDR3 reads TGTGCCAGCAGTGAAGAGGAGGGGGCTCCCTTTACTGAAGCTTTCTTT. The genes are TRBV6-1 and TRBJ1-1, with 7 positions matching TRBD1. The CDR3 has 16 residues. Per the germline V gene, CDR1 is MNHNS and CDR2 is SASEGT. The V gene end was trimmed by 1 base and the J gene end by 5 bases; junction bases not matched to a gene: 10.

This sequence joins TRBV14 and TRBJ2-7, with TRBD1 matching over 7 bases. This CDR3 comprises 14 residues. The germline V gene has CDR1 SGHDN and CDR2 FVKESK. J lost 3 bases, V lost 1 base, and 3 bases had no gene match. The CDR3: CASSQVSGGYEQYF. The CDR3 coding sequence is TGTGCCAGCAGCCAAGTTTCAGGGGGCTACGAGCAGTACTTC.

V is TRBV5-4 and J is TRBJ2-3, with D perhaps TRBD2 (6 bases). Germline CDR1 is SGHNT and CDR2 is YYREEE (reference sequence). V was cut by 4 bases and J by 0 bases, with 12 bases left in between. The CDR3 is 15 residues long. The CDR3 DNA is TGTGCCAGCAGCCCCCGACTAGGTAGCACAGATACGCAGTATTTT. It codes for CASSPRLGSTDTQYF.

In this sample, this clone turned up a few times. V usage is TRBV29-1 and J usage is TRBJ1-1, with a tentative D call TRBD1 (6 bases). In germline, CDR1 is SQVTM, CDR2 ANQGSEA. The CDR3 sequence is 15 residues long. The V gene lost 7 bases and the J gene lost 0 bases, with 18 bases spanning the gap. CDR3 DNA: TGCAGCGGGGAGAGCAGGGGAGTCATGAACACTGAAGCTTTCTTT. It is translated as CSGESRGVMNTEAFF.

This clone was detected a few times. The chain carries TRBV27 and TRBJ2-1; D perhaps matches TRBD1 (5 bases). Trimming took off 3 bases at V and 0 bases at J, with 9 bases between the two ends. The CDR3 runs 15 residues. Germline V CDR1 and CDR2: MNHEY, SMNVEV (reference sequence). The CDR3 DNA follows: TGTGCCAGCAGTTTCAGGGTGAGCTCCTACAATGAGCAGTTCTTC. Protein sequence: CASSFRVSSYNEQFF.

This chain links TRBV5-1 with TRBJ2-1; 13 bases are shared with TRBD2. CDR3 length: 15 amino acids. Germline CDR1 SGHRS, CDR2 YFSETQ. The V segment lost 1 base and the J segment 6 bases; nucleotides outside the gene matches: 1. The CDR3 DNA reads TGCGCCAGCAGCTTGCGGACTAGCGGGAGCAATGAGCAGTTCTTC. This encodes CASSLRTSGSNEQFF.

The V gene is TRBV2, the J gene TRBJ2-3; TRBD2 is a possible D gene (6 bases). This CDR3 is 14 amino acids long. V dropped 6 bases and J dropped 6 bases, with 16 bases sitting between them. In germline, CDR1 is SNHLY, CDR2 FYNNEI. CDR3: CASRVSGRSDTQYF. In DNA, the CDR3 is TGTGCCAGCAGGGTTAGCGGCCGCAGTGATACGCAGTATTTT.

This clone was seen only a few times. The CDR3 is CATVDRVGGYTF. In nucleotides, the CDR3 is TGTGCCACGGTGGACAGGGTCGGGGGCTACACCTTC. The chain recombines TRBV28 with TRBJ1-2; 8 bases align to TRBD1. Germline V lookup: CDR1 MDHEN, CDR2 SYDVKM. V shed 10 bases, J shed 8 bases, and the junction held 9 bases outside the gene matches. The CDR3 has 12 residues.

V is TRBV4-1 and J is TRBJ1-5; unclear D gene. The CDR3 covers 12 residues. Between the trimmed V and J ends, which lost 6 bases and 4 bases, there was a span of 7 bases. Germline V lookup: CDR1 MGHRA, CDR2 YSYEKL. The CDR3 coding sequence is TGCGCCAGCAGACACAGTAATCAGCCCCAGCATTTT. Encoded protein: CASRHSNQPQHF.

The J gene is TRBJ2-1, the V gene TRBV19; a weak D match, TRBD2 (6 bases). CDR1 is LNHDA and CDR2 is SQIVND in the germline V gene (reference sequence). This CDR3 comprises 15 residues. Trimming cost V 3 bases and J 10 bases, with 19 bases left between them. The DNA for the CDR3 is TGTGCCAGTAGTATCCGGACTAACACACGGAGGGAGCAGTTCTTC. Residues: CASSIRTNTRREQFF.

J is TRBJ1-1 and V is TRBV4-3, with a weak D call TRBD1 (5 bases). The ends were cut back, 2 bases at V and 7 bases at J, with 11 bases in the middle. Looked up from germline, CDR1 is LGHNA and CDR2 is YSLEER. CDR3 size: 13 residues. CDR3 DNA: TGCGCCAGCAGCCAATTTAGGGGTAGTGAAGCTTTCTTT. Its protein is CASSQFRGSEAFF.